This T cell receptor beta chain is drawn from a study of T cell repertoires in cytomegalovirus infection. Study as a whole: Selected CMV epitopes included recently identified HLA-C-restricted ones as well as well-studied HLA-B-restricted ones. From public TCR beta signatures came an indication of both CMV infection and matching HLA type.

In this sample, this clonotype turned up a few times. As yet, its antigen is unknown. TCRdb used MiXCR to reprocess the reads, holding one entry per CDR3 protein. The sample carries 450,000 to 550,000 distinct CDR3 sequences, under 55% recorded once. Study-wide results and limits: Ex vivo, HLA-C-restricted CMV-specific TCR beta clonotypes prevailed over the rest of the response.

The sequencing used cultured PBMCs, collected from culture after CMV antigen stimulation. This sequence originates from a human donor in good health (CMV status not recorded). Some clones in this sample may be carry-over from other donors' samples.

CDR3 nucleotide sequence: TGTGCCAGCAGCTCGAGGCTAGGAGGGACAGATACGCAGTATTTT. Its protein product is CASSSRLGGTDTQYF. V and J are TRBV7-9 and TRBJ2-3, with D tentatively TRBD2 (6 bases). This CDR3 has 15 amino acids. With 4 bases removed from V and 3 bases from J, the gap between germline ends came to 14 bases. Germline V gene sequence: CDR1 SEHNR, CDR2 FQNEAQ (reference sequence).